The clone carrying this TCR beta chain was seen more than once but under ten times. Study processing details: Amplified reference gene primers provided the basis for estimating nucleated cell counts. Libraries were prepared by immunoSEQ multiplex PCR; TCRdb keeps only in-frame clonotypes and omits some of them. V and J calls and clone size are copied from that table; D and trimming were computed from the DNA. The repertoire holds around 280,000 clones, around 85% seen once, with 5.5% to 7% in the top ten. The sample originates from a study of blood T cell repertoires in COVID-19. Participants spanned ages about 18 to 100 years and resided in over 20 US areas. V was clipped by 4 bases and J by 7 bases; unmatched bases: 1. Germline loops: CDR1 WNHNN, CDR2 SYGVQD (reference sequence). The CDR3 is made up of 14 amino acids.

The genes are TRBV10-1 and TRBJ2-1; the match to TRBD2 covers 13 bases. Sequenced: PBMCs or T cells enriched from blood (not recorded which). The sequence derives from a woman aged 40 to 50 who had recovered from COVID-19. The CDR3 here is CASSGTSGRNEQFF. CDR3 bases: TGCGCCAGCAGTGGGACTAGCGGGAGAAATGAGCAGTTCTTC.